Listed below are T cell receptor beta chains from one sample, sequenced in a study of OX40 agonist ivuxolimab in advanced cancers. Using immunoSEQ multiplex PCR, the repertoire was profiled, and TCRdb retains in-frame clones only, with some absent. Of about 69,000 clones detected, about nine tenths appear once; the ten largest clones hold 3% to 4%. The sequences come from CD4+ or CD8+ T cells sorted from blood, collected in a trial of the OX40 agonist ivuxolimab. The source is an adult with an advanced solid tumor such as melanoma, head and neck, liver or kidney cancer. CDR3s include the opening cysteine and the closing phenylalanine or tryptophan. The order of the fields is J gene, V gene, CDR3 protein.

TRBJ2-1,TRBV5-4,CASSVRTSGRAEQFF
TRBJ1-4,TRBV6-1,CASSERTIPLRLFF
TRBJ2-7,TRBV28,CASSSQRGGAYEQYF
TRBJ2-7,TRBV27,CASSLSAGQSAYEQYF
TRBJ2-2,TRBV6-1,CASRSTRKAGELFF
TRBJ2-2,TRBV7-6,CASSLEGANTGELFF
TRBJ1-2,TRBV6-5,CASSEGTYGYTF
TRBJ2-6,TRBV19,CASRRDRGLLGANVLTF
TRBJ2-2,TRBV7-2,CASSLSTGGVAGELFF
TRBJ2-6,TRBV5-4,CASSLAGRLTGANVLTF
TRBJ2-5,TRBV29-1,CSVQGTSGKYQETQYF
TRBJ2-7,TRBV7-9,CASSLSVYEQYF
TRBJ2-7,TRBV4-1,CASSDFYEQYF
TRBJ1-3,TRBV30,CAWGTGNKNTIYF
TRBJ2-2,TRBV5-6,CASSWDRGRTGELFF
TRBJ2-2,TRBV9,CASGRQDSGELFF
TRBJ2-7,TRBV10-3,CAITTGFSEQYF
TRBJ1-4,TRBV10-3,CAIGDMSTNEKLFF
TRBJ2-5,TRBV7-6,CASSLGGTGGVETQYF
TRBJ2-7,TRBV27,CASSIGGLENEQYF
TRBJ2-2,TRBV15,CATSPTRLTGELFF
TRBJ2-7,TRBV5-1,CASSAQTGGYEQYF
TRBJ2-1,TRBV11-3,CASSLVGGLAGVNEQFF
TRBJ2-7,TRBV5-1,CASSLLAGELYEQYF
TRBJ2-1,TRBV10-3,CAISESTQGLVSYEQFF
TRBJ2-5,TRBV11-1,CASSRTGGARETQYF
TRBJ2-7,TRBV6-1,CASSPQEGSEQYF
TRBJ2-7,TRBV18,CASSPLADGYEQYF
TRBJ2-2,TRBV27,CASSFRIRRGRENTGELFF
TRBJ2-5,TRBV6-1,CASSRLAGGETQYF
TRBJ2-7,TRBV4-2,CASSRGLAESYEQYF
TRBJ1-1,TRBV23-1,CASAPGPDTEAFF
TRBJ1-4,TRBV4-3,CASSQGQSNEKLFF
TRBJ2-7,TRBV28,CATGYYEQYF
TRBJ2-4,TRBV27,CAPGSGSRNIQYF
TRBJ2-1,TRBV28,CASTAGGTGRSEQFF
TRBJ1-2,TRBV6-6,CASSLDRDRYTF
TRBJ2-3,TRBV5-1,CASSFSGTTDTQYF
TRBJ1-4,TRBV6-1,CASGTGGSRELFF
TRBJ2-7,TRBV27,CASSFAGTSGKSSYEQYF
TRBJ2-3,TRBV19,CASTAKDTQYF
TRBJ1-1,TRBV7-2,CASSLVGQLNTEAFF
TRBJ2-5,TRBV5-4,CASSLSLVARETQYF
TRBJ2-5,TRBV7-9,CASSPSSGNLQETQYF
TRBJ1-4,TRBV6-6,CASSPQGAEVFF
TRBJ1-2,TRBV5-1,CASSLTGVDGYTF
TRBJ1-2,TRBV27,CASRLTGSHGYTF
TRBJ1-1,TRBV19,CASSITPTGAFF
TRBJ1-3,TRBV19,CASIPTVGGNTIYF
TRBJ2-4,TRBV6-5,CASSETSGNIQYF
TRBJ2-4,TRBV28,CASSFQGADIQYF
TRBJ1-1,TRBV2,CASRETWPGAEAFF
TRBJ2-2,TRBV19,CASSTGTGRKNTGELFF
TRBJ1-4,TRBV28,CASSPPTGWGEKLFF
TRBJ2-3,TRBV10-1,CASSEGLAGGSDTQYF
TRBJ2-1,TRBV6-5,CASSRGQGASEQFF
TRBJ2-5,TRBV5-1,CASSLAGGETRYF
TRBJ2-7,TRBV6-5,CAIQGASYEQYF
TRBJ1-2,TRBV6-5,CASSFHESNYGYTF